This T cell receptor beta chain was retrieved from a study of CXCR3-negative and CXCR3-positive naive CD8 T cells. UMI-labeled 5' RACE yielded the TRB cDNA libraries. TCRdb derives one entry per CDR3 protein from the 5' RACE reads, leaving out DNA. Its listing shows just over 40,000 distinct CDR3 sequences. A note on this clonotype: Its antigen is not known.

General study findings and limits: No difference in surface CD5 was seen between naive subsets, and TCR strength was inferred from TRB CDR3 properties.

The germline V gene encodes CDR1 SEHNR and CDR2 FQNEAQ (reference sequence). The CDR3 totals 14 residues. Sequencing was done on a sample of naive CXCR3- CD8+ T cells from blood. Subset meaning: CD45RO-CCR7+CD27+CD95- naive CD8+ T cells lacking CXCR3 (TNR3-). The chain carries TRBV7-9 and TRBJ2-1; the D call of TRBD1 rests on TCRdb alone, since no DNA is present to check it. The sequence was collected from a human donor in good health. Some clones in this sample may be carry-over from other donors' samples. CDR3 loop: CASREFSSYNEQFF.